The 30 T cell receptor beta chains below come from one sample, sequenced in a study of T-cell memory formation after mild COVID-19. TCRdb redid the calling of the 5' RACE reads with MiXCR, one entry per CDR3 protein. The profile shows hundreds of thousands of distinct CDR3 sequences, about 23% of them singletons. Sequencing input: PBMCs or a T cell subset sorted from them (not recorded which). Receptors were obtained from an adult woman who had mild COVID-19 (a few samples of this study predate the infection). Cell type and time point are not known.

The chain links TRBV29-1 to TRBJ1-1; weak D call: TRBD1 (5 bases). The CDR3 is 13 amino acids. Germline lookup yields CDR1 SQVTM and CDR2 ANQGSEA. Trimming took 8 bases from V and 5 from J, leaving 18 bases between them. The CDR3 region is CSTHLGVGTEAFF. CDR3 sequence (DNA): TGCAGCACCCATCTAGGGGTAGGAACTGAAGCTTTCTTT.

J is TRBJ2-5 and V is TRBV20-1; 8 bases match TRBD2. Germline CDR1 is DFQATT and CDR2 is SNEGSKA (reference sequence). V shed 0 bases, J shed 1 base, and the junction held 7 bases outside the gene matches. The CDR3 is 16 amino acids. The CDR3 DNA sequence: TGCAGTGCTAGAGAACTATGGCGGGAGGTCCAAGAGACCCAGTACTTC. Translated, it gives CSARELWREVQETQYF.

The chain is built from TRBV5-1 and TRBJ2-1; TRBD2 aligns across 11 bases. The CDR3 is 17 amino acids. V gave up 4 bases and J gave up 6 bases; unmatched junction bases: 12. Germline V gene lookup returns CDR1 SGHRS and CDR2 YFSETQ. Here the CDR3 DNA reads TGCGCCAGCAGCAACGCTGTGATAGGACTAGCGGGCAATGAGCAGTTCTTC. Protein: CASSNAVIGLAGNEQFF.

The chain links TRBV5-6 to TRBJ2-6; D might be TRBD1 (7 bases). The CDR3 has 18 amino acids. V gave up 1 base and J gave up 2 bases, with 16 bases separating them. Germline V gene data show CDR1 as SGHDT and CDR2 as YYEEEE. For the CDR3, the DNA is TGTGCCAGCAGCTTGACAGGGGAGGTACCCGCTGGGGCCAACGTCCTGACTTTC. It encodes CASSLTGEVPAGANVLTF.

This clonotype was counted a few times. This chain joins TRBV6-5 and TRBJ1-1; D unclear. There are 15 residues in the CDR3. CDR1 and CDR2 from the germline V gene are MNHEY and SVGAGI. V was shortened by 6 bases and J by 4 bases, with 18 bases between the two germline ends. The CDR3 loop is CASSRGGQWATEAFF. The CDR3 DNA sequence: TGTGCCAGCAGCCGTGGCGGCCAGTGGGCCACTGAAGCTTTCTTT.

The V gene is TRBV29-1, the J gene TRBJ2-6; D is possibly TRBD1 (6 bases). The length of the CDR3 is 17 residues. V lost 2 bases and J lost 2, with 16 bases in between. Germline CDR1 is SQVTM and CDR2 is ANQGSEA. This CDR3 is CSVELGRGLPGANVLTF. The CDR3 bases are TGCAGCGTTGAATTGGGCAGGGGCTTGCCTGGGGCCAACGTCCTGACTTTC.

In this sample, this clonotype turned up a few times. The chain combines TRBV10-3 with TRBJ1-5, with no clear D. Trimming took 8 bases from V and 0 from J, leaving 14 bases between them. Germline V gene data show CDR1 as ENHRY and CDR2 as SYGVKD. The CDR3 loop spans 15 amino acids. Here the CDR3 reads CAIASGLYSNQPQHF. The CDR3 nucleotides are TGTGCCATCGCCTCGGGCCTATATAGCAATCAGCCCCAGCATTTT.

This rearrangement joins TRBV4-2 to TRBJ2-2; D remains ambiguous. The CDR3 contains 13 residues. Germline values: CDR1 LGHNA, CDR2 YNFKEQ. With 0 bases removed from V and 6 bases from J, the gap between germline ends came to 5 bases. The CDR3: CASSQETAGELFF. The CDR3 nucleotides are TGTGCCAGCAGCCAAGAGACTGCCGGGGAGCTGTTTTTT.

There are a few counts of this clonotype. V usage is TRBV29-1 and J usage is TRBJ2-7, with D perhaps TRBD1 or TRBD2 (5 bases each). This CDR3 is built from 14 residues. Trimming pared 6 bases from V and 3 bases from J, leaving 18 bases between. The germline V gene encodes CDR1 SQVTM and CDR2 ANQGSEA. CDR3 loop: CSVWSGTEHYEQYF. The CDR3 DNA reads TGCAGCGTCTGGTCCGGGACGGAGCACTACGAGCAGTACTTC.

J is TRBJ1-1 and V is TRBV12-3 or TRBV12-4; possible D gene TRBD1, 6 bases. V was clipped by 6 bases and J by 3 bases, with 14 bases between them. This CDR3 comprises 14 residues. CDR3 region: CASSIQGHHTEAFF. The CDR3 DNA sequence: TGTGCCAGCAGCATACAGGGCCACCACACTGAAGCTTTCTTT.

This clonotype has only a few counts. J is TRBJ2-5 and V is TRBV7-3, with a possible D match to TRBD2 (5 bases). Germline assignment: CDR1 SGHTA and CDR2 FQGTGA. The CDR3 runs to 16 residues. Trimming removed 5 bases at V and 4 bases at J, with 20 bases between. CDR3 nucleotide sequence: TGTGCCAGCAGCCCAAGGAGTGGCGGGTTTGGAGAGACCCAGTACTTC. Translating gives CASSPRSGGFGETQYF.

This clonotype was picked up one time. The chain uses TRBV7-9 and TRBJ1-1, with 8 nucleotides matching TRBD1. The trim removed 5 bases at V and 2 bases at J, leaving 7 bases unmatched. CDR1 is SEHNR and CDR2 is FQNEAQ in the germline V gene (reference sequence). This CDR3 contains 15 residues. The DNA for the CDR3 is TGTGCCAGCAGCCCCGACAGGGGCCCTAACACTGAAGCTTTCTTT. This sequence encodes CASSPDRGPNTEAFF.

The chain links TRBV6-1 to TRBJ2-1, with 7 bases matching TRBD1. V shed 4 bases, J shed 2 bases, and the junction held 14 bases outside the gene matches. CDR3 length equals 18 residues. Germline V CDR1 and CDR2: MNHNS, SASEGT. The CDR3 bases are TGTGCCAGCAGTGGTCGACAGGGTTCGTCCTCCGCCTACAATGAGCAGTTCTTC. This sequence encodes CASSGRQGSSSAYNEQFF.

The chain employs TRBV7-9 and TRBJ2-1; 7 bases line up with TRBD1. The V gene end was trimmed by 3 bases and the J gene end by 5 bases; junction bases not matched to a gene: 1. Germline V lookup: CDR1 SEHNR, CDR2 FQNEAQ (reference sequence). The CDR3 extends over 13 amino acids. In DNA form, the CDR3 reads TGTGCCAGCAGCTTCCAGGGGGACAATGAGCAGTTCTTC. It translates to CASSFQGDNEQFF.

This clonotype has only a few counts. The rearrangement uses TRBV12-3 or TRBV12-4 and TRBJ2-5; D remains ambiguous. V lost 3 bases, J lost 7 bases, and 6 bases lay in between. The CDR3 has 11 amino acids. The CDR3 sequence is CASSFVGTQYF. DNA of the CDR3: TGTGCCAGCAGTTTTGTCGGGACCCAGTACTTC.

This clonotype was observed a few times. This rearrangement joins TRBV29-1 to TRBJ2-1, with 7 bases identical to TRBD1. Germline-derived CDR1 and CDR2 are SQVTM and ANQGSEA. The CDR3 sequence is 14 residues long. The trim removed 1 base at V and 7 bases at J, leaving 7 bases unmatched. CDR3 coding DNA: TGCAGCGTTGAAGGAGGGGGCGTATGGAATGAGCAGTTCTTC. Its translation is CSVEGGGVWNEQFF.

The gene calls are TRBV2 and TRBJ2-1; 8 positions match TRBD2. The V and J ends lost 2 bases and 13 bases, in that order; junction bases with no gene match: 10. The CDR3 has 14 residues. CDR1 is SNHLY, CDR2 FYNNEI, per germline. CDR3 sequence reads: CASSETRSGSSQFF. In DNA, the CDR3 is TGTGCCAGCAGTGAAACCCGAAGCGGGAGTTCACAGTTCTTC.

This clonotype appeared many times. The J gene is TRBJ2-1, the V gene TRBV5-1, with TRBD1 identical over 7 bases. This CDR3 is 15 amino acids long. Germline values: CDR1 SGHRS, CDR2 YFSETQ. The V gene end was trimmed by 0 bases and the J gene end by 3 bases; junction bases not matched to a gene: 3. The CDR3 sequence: CASSLVQGSYNEQFF. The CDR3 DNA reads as TGCGCCAGCAGCTTGGTACAGGGGAGCTACAATGAGCAGTTCTTC.

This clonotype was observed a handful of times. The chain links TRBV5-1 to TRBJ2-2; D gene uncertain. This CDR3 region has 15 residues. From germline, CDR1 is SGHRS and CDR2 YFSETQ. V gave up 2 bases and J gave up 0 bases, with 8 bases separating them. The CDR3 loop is CASSLTATNTGELFF. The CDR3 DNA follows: TGCGCCAGCAGCTTAACAGCCACGAACACCGGGGAGCTGTTTTTT.

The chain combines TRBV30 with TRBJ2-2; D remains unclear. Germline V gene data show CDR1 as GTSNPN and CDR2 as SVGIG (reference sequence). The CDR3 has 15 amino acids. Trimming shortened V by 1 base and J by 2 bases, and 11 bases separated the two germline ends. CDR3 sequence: CAWSGSGLNTGELFF. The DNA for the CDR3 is TGTGCCTGGAGTGGAAGTGGGCTTAACACCGGGGAGCTGTTTTTT. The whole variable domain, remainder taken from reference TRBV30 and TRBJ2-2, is SQTIHQWPATLVQPVGSPLSLECTVEGTSNPNLYWYRQAAGRGLQLLFYSVGIGQISSEVPQNLSASRPQDRQFILSSKKLLLSDSGFYLCAWSGSGLNTGELFFGEGSRLTVL.

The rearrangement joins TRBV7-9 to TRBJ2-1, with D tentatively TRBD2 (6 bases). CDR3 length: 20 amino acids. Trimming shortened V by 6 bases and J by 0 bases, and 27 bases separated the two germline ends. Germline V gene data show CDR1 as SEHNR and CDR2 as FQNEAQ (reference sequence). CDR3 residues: CASRSGILGGALYSYNEQFF. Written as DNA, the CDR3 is TGTGCCAGCAGGTCAGGAATTCTAGGAGGGGCACTCTACTCCTACAATGAGCAGTTCTTC. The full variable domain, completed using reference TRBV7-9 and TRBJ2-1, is DTGVSQNPRHKITKRGQNVTFRCDPISEHNRLYWYRQTLGQGPEFLTYFQNEAQLEKSRLLSDRFSAERPKGSFSTLEIQRTEQGDSAMYLCASRSGILGGALYSYNEQFFGPGTRLTVL.

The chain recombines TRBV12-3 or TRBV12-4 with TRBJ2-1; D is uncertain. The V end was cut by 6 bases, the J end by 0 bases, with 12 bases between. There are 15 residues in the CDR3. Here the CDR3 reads CASSSLALSYNEQFF. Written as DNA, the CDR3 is TGTGCCAGCAGCTCCCTCGCCCTCTCCTACAATGAGCAGTTCTTC.

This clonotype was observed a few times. CDR3 sequence: CASSSLAGSSYNEQFF. The DNA for the CDR3 is TGTGCCAGCAGCAGTCTAGCGGGTAGCTCCTACAATGAGCAGTTCTTC. The chain links TRBV4-2 to TRBJ2-1, with 8 nucleotides matching TRBD2. This CDR3 comprises 16 residues. Germline V gene lookup returns CDR1 LGHNA and CDR2 YNFKEQ. The ends lost 5 bases at V and 0 bases at J; junction bases unmatched: 6.

The CDR3 DNA is TGTGCCAGCAGTTTAATGGGGCTAGGGATCCCAGAGACCCAGTACTTC. This translates into CASSLMGLGIPETQYF. The rearrangement joins TRBV27 to TRBJ2-5, with D possibly being TRBD1 (5 bases). The V end lost 2 bases, the J end lost 4 bases, and 17 bases lay between the germline ends. Germline CDR1 and CDR2: MNHEY and SMNVEV (reference sequence). The CDR3 covers 16 residues.

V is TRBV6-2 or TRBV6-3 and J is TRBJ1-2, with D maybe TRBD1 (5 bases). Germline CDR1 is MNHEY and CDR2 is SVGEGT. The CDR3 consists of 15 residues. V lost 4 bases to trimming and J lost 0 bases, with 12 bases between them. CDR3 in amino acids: CASSSSLQANYGYTF. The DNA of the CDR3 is TGTGCCAGCAGTTCATCGTTACAGGCTAACTATGGCTACACCTTC.

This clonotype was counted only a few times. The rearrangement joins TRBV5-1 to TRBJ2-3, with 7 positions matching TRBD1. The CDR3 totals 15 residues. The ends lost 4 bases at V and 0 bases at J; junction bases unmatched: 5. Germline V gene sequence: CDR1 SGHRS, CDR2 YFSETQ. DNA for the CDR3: TGCGCCAGCAGCCCCGGGACAGCAAGCACAGATACGCAGTATTTT. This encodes CASSPGTASTDTQYF.

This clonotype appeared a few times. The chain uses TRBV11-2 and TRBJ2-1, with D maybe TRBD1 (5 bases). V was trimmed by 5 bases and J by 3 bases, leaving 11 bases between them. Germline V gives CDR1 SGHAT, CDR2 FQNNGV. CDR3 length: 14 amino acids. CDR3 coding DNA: TGTGCCAGCAGCCCCCAGGGTGACTACAATGAGCAGTTCTTC. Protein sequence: CASSPQGDYNEQFF.

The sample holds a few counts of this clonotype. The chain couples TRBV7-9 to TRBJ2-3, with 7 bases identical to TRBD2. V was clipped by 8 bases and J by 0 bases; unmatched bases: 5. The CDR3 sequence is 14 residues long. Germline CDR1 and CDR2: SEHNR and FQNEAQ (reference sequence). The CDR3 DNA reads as TGTGCCAGCGAGGCGGGACTAAGCACAGATACGCAGTATTTT. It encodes CASEAGLSTDTQYF.

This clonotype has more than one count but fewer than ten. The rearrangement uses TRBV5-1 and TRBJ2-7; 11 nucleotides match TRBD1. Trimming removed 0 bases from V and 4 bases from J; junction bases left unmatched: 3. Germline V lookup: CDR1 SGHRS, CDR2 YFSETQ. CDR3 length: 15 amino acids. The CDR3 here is CASSLDGQGAYEQYF. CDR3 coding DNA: TGCGCCAGCAGCTTGGATGGACAGGGGGCTTACGAGCAGTACTTC.

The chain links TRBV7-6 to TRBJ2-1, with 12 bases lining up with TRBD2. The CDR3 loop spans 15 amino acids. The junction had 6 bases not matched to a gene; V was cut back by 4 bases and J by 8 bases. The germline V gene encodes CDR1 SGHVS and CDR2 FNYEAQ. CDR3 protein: CASSYRLAGDYEQFF. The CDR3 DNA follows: TGTGCCAGCAGCTATCGACTAGCGGGAGATTATGAGCAGTTCTTC.